A single sample gave rise to the 29 T cell receptor beta chains below, sequenced in a study of blood T cell repertoires in COVID-19. Measured with immunoSEQ multiplex PCR; TCRdb has only the in-frame clones, and not every one. Of more than 200,000 clones in the sample, roughly 80% were seen once. Input material: peripheral blood. The receptors were sampled from an elderly woman with acute or convalescent COVID-19.

V gene TRBV9 combines with J gene TRBJ1-4; D not certain. CDR3 length equals 15 residues. Germline CDR1 SGDLS, CDR2 YYNGEE. V was shortened by 3 bases and J by 8 bases, with 17 bases between the two germline ends. CDR3 nucleotides: TGTGCCAGCAGCGAGACACCTTCCCCCGTCGAAAAACTGTTTTTT. This translates into CASSETPSPVEKLFF.

CDR3 nucleotides: TGTGCCAGCAGGATTTCAGGGGGAGCTGAAGCTTTCTTT. This translates into CASRISGGAEAFF. The J gene is TRBJ1-1, the V gene TRBV6-5, with 7 bases fitting TRBD1. Per germline, CDR1 MNHEY and CDR2 SVGAGI. V lost 6 bases, J lost 6 bases, and 7 bases stayed unmatched. This CDR3 region has 13 residues.

This chain links TRBV7-9 with TRBJ2-2; no firm D call. V was pared by 8 bases and J by 0 bases, with 10 bases between. In germline, CDR1 is SEHNR, CDR2 FQNEAQ (reference sequence). The CDR3 has 14 amino acids. The CDR3 bases are TGTGCCAGCCGCTATAGAGCGAACACCGGGGAGCTGTTTTTT. Its protein product is CASRYRANTGELFF. Complete variable domain (other parts from reference TRBV7-9 and TRBJ2-2): DTGVSQNPRHKITKRGQNVTFRCDPISEHNRLYWYRQTLGQGPEFLTYFQNEAQLEKSRLLSDRFSAERPKGSFSTLEIQRTEQGDSAMYLCASRYRANTGELFFGEGSRLTVL.

The chain combines TRBV5-1 with TRBJ2-7, with D possibly TRBD2 on 5 matching bases. There are 13 residues in the CDR3. Deletions cut 4 bases from V and 5 bases from J, with 13 bases between. Germline assignment: CDR1 SGHRS and CDR2 YFSETQ. CDR3 sequence reads: CASSGGMLNEQYF. DNA of the CDR3: TGCGCCAGCAGCGGAGGAATGCTAAACGAGCAGTACTTC.

This sequence joins TRBV3-1 (or the pseudogene TRBV3-2) and TRBJ2-1; 11 positions match TRBD2. From germline, CDR1 is LGHDT and CDR2 YNNKEL (reference sequence). The CDR3 covers 18 residues. V gave up 0 bases and J gave up 9 bases; unmatched junction bases: 13. As DNA, the CDR3 is TGTGCCAGCAGCCAAGAGGTCTTAGCGGGGGGGCGGTTAGCTGAGCAGTTCTTC. Amino acid sequence: CASSQEVLAGGRLAEQFF.

V gene TRBV13 combines with J gene TRBJ2-2; 12 bases align to TRBD2. There are 18 residues in the CDR3. Germline trimming cut 0 bases from V and 5 bases from J; bases unmatched to any gene: 7. The V gene's germline CDR1 is PRHDT and CDR2 FYEKMQ (reference sequence). Here the CDR3 DNA reads TGTGCCAGCAGCTTAGGCCGGGTGACTAGCGGGAGAACCGGGGAGCTGTTTTTT. Residues: CASSLGRVTSGRTGELFF.

This chain links TRBV5-1 with TRBJ1-1; D might be TRBD1 (5 bases). Trimming shortened V by 4 bases and J by 5 bases, and 12 bases separated the two germline ends. Germline V gene lookup returns CDR1 SGHRS and CDR2 YFSETQ. This CDR3 has 13 amino acids. CDR3 protein: CASSAEGRTEAFF. In DNA form, the CDR3 reads TGCGCCAGCAGCGCGGAGGGGAGAACTGAAGCTTTCTTT.

The rearrangement joins TRBV6-6 to TRBJ2-1, with TRBD1 matching 8 bases. The CDR3 has 13 residues. The V segment lost 6 bases and the J segment 8 bases; nucleotides outside the gene matches: 6. CDR1 is MNHNY, CDR2 SVGAGI, per germline (reference sequence). CDR3 DNA: TGTGCCAGCAGGCGGGACAGGTTCGATGAGCAGTTCTTC. Its translation: CASRRDRFDEQFF.

CDR3 in amino acids: CASSSRQGTDTGELFF. The CDR3 nucleotides read TGCGCCAGCAGTTCCAGACAGGGAACGGACACCGGGGAGCTGTTTTTT. The chain recombines TRBV23-1 with TRBJ2-2; 7 bases align to TRBD1. TRBV23-1 is known as an ORF, though its function is uncertain. CDR3 length equals 16 residues. Trimming took 5 bases from V and 3 from J; bases not matched to a gene: 9.

As concerns this clone: The same CDR3 can be traced to other DNA sequences in this sample. This sequence joins TRBV19 and TRBJ1-5; D is ambiguous. The CDR3 is made up of 12 amino acids. CDR1 and CDR2 (germline): LNHDA, SQIVND (reference sequence). Trimming left V 5 bases short and J 1 base short, with 3 bases between. The CDR3 sequence is CASSGSNQPQHF. CDR3 DNA sequence: TGTGCCAGTAGTGGCAGCAATCAGCCCCAGCATTTT.

V is TRBV12-3 or TRBV12-4 and J is TRBJ1-1, with D unclear. V lost 4 bases and J 0 bases, leaving 6 bases between the germline ends. The CDR3 length is 13 residues. In DNA, the CDR3 is TGTGCCAGCAGTTCACTGGTGAACACTGAAGCTTTCTTT. The encoded protein is CASSSLVNTEAFF.

The chain is built from TRBV3-1 (or the pseudogene TRBV3-2) and TRBJ2-7; D is perhaps TRBD2 (5 bases). V lost 1 base and J 0 bases, leaving 16 bases between the germline ends. Germline CDR1 reads LGHDT; CDR2 reads YNNKEL (reference sequence). The CDR3 covers 17 residues. The CDR3 here is CASSQGVGGTFSYEQYF. The CDR3 region has the DNA TGTGCCAGCAGCCAAGGGGTTGGAGGAACGTTCTCCTACGAGCAGTACTTC.

This chain joins TRBV25-1 and TRBJ1-2; maybe TRBD1 (5 bases). The CDR3 is 15 amino acids. V was clipped by 1 base and J by 0 bases, with 9 bases between them. Germline CDR1 and CDR2: MGHDK and SYGVNS. The CDR3 DNA follows: TGTGCCAGCAGTGAATCGGCAGGGTCTAACTATGGCTACACCTTC. Translated, it gives CASSESAGSNYGYTF.

The chain employs TRBV10-3 and TRBJ1-6; maybe TRBD1 (5 bases). The CDR3 covers 16 residues. Germline loops: CDR1 ENHRY, CDR2 SYGVKD. Trimming left V 6 bases short and J 5 bases short, with 17 bases between. The CDR3 spells CAIRGDFSPDNSPLHF. The CDR3 nucleotides read TGTGCCATCAGGGGGGACTTCTCTCCCGATAATTCACCCCTCCACTTT.

The rearrangement joins TRBV11-3 to TRBJ2-3, with D unresolved. V dropped 1 base and J dropped 3 bases, with 8 bases sitting between them. CDR3 length: 14 residues. Germline V CDR1 and CDR2: SGHNT, YENEEA. The CDR3 is CASSLASQTDTQYF. The CDR3 DNA sequence: TGTGCCAGCAGCTTAGCAAGCCAAACAGATACGCAGTATTTT.

The chain uses TRBV11-2 and TRBJ2-1; 7 nucleotides match TRBD2. Germline lookup yields CDR1 SGHAT and CDR2 FQNNGV. The junction had 2 bases not matched to a gene; V was cut back by 2 bases and J by 10 bases. The CDR3 sequence is 12 residues long. Here the CDR3 reads CASSLSSGEQFF. CDR3 in DNA: TGTGCCAGCAGCTTATCTAGCGGCGAGCAGTTCTTC.

The chain joins TRBV11-2 to TRBJ1-6; D unresolved. Trimming took off 5 bases at V and 2 bases at J, with 10 bases between the two ends. The CDR3 runs to 15 residues. Germline V gene sequence: CDR1 SGHAT, CDR2 FQNNGV. The CDR3: CASSPLGTYNSPLHF. In DNA form, the CDR3 reads TGTGCCAGCAGCCCCCTGGGCACCTATAATTCACCCCTCCACTTT. The full variable domain, with the rest looked up from reference TRBV11-2 and TRBJ1-6, is EAGVAQSPRYKIIEKRQSVAFWCNPISGHATLYWYQQILGQGPKLLIQFQNNGVVDDSQLPKDRFSAERLKGVDSTLKIQPAKLEDSAVYLCASSPLGTYNSPLHFGNGTRLTVT.

The genes are TRBV27 and TRBJ2-7; the D gene is possibly TRBD1 (6 bases). The CDR3 consists of 14 residues. V dropped 5 bases and J dropped 0 bases, with 11 bases sitting between them. The germline V gene encodes CDR1 MNHEY and CDR2 SMNVEV (reference sequence). This CDR3 reads CASSVRGLSYEQYF. DNA for the CDR3: TGTGCCAGCAGTGTCAGGGGCCTCTCCTACGAGCAGTACTTC.

This rearrangement joins TRBV4-2 to TRBJ1-3; D unclear. V lost 3 bases and J lost 2, with 11 bases in between. This CDR3 spans 15 amino acids. Per germline, CDR1 LGHNA and CDR2 YNFKEQ. The CDR3 is CASSQAGGTGNTIYF. The CDR3 bases are TGTGCCAGCAGCCAGGCGGGAGGGACTGGAAACACCATATATTTT.

V gene TRBV30 combines with J gene TRBJ1-5; 10 positions match TRBD1. The trim removed 5 bases at V and 5 bases at J, leaving 3 bases unmatched. CDR3 length: 13 residues. The V gene's germline CDR1 is GTSNPN and CDR2 SVGIG (reference sequence). The CDR3 region has the DNA TGTGCCTGGGGGGGGACAGGGGATCAGCCCCAGCATTTT. Translation: CAWGGTGDQPQHF.

This sequence joins TRBV9 and TRBJ2-1; D remains unclear. Germline values: CDR1 SGDLS, CDR2 YYNGEE. The CDR3 has 13 residues. V was trimmed by 0 bases and J by 7 bases, leaving 8 bases between them. CDR3 DNA sequence: TGTGCCAGCAGCGTAGAACAGTCGAATGAGCAGTTCTTC. Its protein product is CASSVEQSNEQFF.

The chain links TRBV14 to TRBJ2-1; TRBD2 matches at 11 bases. Germline V gives CDR1 SGHDN, CDR2 FVKESK. V shed 4 bases, J shed 4 bases, and the junction held 6 bases outside the gene matches. The CDR3 contains 16 residues. The CDR3 nucleotides are TGTGCCAGCAGCCCAGCGACTAGCGGGGTTTACAATGAGCAGTTCTTC. The encoded protein is CASSPATSGVYNEQFF.

This clone was found once. CDR3 sequence reads: CASSIEGAGRRKDTQYF. The CDR3 nucleotides read TGTGCCAGTAGTATAGAGGGGGCAGGGCGTCGGAAAGATACGCAGTATTTT. The rearrangement joins TRBV19 to TRBJ2-3; tentatively, D is TRBD1 (6 bases). Germline assignment: CDR1 LNHDA and CDR2 SQIVND (reference sequence). V lost 0 bases, J lost 5 bases, and 18 bases lay in between. The CDR3 is made up of 17 amino acids.

The rearrangement uses TRBV18 and TRBJ2-5, with D unclear. CDR1 KGHSH and CDR2 LQKENI come from the germline V gene. The CDR3 sequence is 11 residues long. V lost 2 bases, J lost 5 bases, and 3 bases lay in between. The CDR3 loop reads CASSPGETQYF. The CDR3 region has the DNA TGTGCCAGCTCACCAGGCGAGACCCAGTACTTC.

In DNA form, the CDR3 reads TGCGCCAGCAGCCGTAGCGGGGGGATTTACGAGCAGTACTTC. Translating it yields CASSRSGGIYEQYF. This rearrangement joins TRBV4-1 to TRBJ2-7; TRBD2 aligns across 10 bases. The V gene end was trimmed by 4 bases and the J gene end by 4 bases; junction bases not matched to a gene: 4. This CDR3 is 14 amino acids long. Germline V gene sequence: CDR1 MGHRA, CDR2 YSYEKL.

This clone was seen a few times. Other nucleotide sequences from this sample produce the same CDR3. The chain joins TRBV7-9 to TRBJ1-2; 7 positions match TRBD1. Unmatched junction bases numbered 7, after V lost 4 bases and J lost 8 bases. The CDR3 totals 13 residues. Germline V gene lookup returns CDR1 SEHNR and CDR2 FQNEAQ (reference sequence). The CDR3 region has the DNA TGTGCCAGCAGCTCAACAGGGGAGGACGGCTACACCTTC. It translates to CASSSTGEDGYTF.

The chain is built from TRBV2 and TRBJ1-3, with TRBD1 matching 9 bases. This CDR3 comprises 15 residues. Germline V gene lookup returns CDR1 SNHLY and CDR2 FYNNEI. The J segment lost 9 bases and the V segment lost 4 bases, leaving 10 bases of the junction unmatched. The CDR3 DNA is TGTGCCAGCAGTGGGACAGGGGCCGGAGGGAGCACCATATATTTT. Residues: CASSGTGAGGSTIYF.

The chain links TRBV10-1 to TRBJ1-2, with TRBD1 as a possible D gene (5 bases). In germline, CDR1 is WNHNN, CDR2 SYGVQD (reference sequence). The CDR3 extends over 16 amino acids. V was trimmed by 4 bases and J by 0 bases, leaving 15 bases between them. The CDR3 is CASSVSLRDSNYGYTF. The CDR3 region has the DNA TGCGCCAGCAGTGTATCTCTTCGGGACTCTAACTATGGCTACACCTTC.

The rearrangement uses TRBV7-9 and TRBJ2-7; 12 bases align to TRBD1. V lost 7 bases, J lost 5 bases, and 6 bases stayed unmatched. CDR1 is SEHNR, CDR2 FQNEAQ, per germline (reference sequence). There are 14 residues in the CDR3. This CDR3 reads CASTRGTGGHEQYF. Written as DNA, the CDR3 is TGTGCCAGCACCCGAGGGACAGGGGGCCACGAGCAGTACTTC.